Sequencing of this T cell receptor (beta chain) was carried out in a study of blood T cells in healthy people across ages. Study outcomes and limitations: Because donor CMV status was unknown, expanded clonotype changes were possibly confounded.

Germline values: CDR1 ENHRY, CDR2 SYGVKD. This CDR3 contains 14 residues. The V and J ends lost 5 bases and 2 bases respectively, with 11 bases between them. On this clonotype itself: Its target is unknown.

Primed by a sample-barcoded 5' primer and a J-beta primer mix, a second PCR proceeded for 7 to 11 cycles. Every cDNA molecule bore a tag from a template-switch adaptor containing 12 random nucleotides. TCRdb independently ran MiXCR on the 5' RACE reads; one entry per CDR3 protein. The profile shows about 2 million distinct CDR3 sequences, roughly 50% of them singletons. This receptor was obtained from a woman aged 40 to 49 in good health. The rearrangement uses TRBV10-3 and TRBJ2-3; the D gene is possibly TRBD1 (6 bases). The specimen was blood. In DNA, the CDR3 is TGTGCCATCAGTCCCGGGACAACCACAGATACGCAGTATTTT. Encoded protein: CAISPGTTTDTQYF.